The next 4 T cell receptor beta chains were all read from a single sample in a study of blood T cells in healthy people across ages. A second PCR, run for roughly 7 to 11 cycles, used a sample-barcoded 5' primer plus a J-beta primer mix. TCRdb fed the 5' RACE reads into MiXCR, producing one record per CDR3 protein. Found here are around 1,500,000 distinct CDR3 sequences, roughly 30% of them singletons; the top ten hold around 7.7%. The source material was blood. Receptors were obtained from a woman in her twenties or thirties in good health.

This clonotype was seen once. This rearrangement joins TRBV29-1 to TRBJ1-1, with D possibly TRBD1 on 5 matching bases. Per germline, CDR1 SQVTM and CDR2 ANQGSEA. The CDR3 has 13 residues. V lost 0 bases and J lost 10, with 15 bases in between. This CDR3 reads CSVEDNRGIGAFF. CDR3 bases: TGCAGCGTTGAAGACAATAGGGGCATAGGAGCTTTCTTT.

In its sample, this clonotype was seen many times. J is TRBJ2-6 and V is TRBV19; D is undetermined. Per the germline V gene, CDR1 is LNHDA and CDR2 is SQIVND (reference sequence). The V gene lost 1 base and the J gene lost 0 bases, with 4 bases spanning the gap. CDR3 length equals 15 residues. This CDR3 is CASSIGNSGANVLTF. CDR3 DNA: TGTGCCAGTAGTATAGGTAACTCTGGGGCCAACGTCCTGACTTTC.

Here the CDR3 reads CASTYGGTLDTQYF. CDR3 DNA: TGTGCCAGCACCTACGGCGGGACCCTGGATACGCAGTATTTT. The chain has TRBV3-1 and TRBJ2-3; a possible D gene is TRBD2 (6 bases). The ends were cut back, 7 bases at V and 6 bases at J, with 17 bases in the middle. CDR3 length: 14 amino acids. Per germline, CDR1 LGHDT and CDR2 YNNKEL (reference sequence).

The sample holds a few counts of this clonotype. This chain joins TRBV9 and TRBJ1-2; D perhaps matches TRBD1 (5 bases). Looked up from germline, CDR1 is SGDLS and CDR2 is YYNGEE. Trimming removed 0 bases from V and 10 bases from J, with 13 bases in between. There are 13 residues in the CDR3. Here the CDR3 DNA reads TGTGCCAGCAGCGTAGGGGACCTCTCCTACTACACCTTC. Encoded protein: CASSVGDLSYYTF.